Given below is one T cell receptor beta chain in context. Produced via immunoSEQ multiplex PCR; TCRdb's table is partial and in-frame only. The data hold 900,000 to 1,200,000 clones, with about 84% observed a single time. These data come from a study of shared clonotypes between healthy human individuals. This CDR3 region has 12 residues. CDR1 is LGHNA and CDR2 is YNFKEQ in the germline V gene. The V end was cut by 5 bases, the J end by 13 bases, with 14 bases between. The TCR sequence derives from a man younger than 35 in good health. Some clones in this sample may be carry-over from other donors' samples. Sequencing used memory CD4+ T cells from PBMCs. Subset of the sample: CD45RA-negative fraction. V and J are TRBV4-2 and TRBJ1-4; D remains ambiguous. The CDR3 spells CASSSRRDRLFF. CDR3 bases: TGTGCCAGCAGCTCGAGGCGCGATAGACTGTTTTTT.